The 8 T cell receptor beta chains given below trace back to one sample, sequenced in a study of T cell repertoires in cytomegalovirus infection (dated by TCRdb to between 2017 and 2020). Sequencing was performed on an Illumina HiSeq 1500. TCRdb reworked the public reads: Q25 trimming with fastp, MiXCR clone assembly, productive beta chains retained. Every distinct CDR3 protein forms one entry, paired with its most common genes and DNA. Within this sample are approximately 310,000 distinct CDR3 sequences, with 25% of them counted one time only. The ten most abundant clones make up about 14% of the sample. This specimen's treatment or condition label, per the study, means: in vitro stimulation with specific CMV peptide epitopes to enrich CMV-specific T cells. Their antigens remain unidentified. This sample comprised cultured PBMCs, obtained from culture after CMV antigen stimulation. The receptor set was obtained from a human donor in good health (CMV status not recorded). Some clones in this sample may be carry-over from other donors' samples.

This clonotype was observed a few times. For the CDR3, the DNA is TGTGCCAGCACTAGACAGGGCGGCTTGGGTCAGCCCCAGCATTTT. Protein sequence: CASTRQGGLGQPQHF. The chain uses TRBV27 and TRBJ1-5, with 7 bases lining up with TRBD1. CDR1 and CDR2 (germline): MNHEY, SMNVEV (reference sequence). J gave up 6 bases and V 7 bases, and 12 bases lay outside the gene matches. CDR3 size: 15 residues.

V usage is TRBV29-1 and J usage is TRBJ2-5; no firm D call. From germline, CDR1 is SQVTM and CDR2 ANQGSEA. The CDR3 extends over 12 amino acids. The V end was cut by 3 bases, the J end by 1 base, with 6 bases between. The CDR3 loop reads CSVDSFQETQYF. CDR3 nucleotide sequence: TGCAGCGTTGACAGTTTCCAAGAGACCCAGTACTTC.

This clonotype was seen ten or more times. V is TRBV7-2 and J is TRBJ2-1; D is tentatively TRBD1 or TRBD2 (5 bases each). The CDR3 has 13 amino acids. Germline lookup yields CDR1 SGHTA and CDR2 FQGNSA. The V gene lost 4 bases and the J gene lost 14 bases, with 18 bases spanning the gap. This CDR3 reads CASSSAGAPGEFF. CDR3 nucleotide sequence: TGTGCCAGCAGCTCCGCTGGGGCCCCCGGGGAGTTCTTC. The full variable domain, with the rest looked up from reference TRBV7-2 and TRBJ2-1, is GAGVSQSPSNKVTEKGKDVELRCDPISGHTALYWYRQSLGQGLEFLIYFQGNSAPDKSGLPSDRFSAERTGGSVSTLTIQRTQQEDSAVYLCASSSAGAPGEFFGPGTRLTVL.

A few counts support this clonotype. V usage is TRBV6-2 or TRBV6-3 and J usage is TRBJ2-5; D could derive from TRBD1 or TRBD2 (5 bases each). There are 15 residues in the CDR3. V lost 0 bases and J lost 5, with 13 bases in between. Per the germline V gene, CDR1 is MNHEY and CDR2 is SVGEGT. CDR3 protein: CASSYSRGYVETQYF. As DNA, the CDR3 is TGTGCCAGCAGTTACTCGAGGGGTTATGTCGAGACCCAGTACTTC.

This clonotype was picked up a small number of times. V is TRBV27 and J is TRBJ2-1; 14 nucleotides match TRBD2. This CDR3 contains 19 residues. J lost 0 bases, V lost 5 bases, and 9 bases had no gene match. Germline CDR1 reads MNHEY; CDR2 reads SMNVEV (reference sequence). CDR3 loop: CASSSGTSGRSSSYNEQFF. The DNA for the CDR3 is TGTGCCAGCAGTAGCGGGACTAGCGGGAGATCGAGCTCCTACAATGAGCAGTTCTTC.

This clonotype turned up a few times. The chain employs TRBV2 and TRBJ1-5, with D uncertain. Germline CDR1 and CDR2: SNHLY and FYNNEI. V was pared by 7 bases and J by 3 bases, with 13 bases between. The CDR3 covers 14 residues. The CDR3 here is CASTRSEVNQPQHF. The CDR3 bases are TGTGCCAGCACGCGGTCGGAAGTCAATCAGCCCCAGCATTTT.

This clonotype was observed a handful of times. The V call is TRBV19, the J call TRBJ1-5; possibly TRBD1 for D (5 bases). Between the trimmed V and J ends, which lost 3 bases and 2 bases, there was a span of 14 bases. The CDR3 sequence is 16 residues long. The germline CDR1 and CDR2 sequences are LNHDA and SQIVND (reference sequence). The CDR3 DNA reads as TGTGCCAGTAGTATCGCGGGGCGCGGGGGCAATCAGCCCCAGCATTTT. This gives the protein CASSIAGRGGNQPQHF.

The CDR3 region is CASSFRQAKNIQYF. The CDR3 DNA reads as TGTGCCAGCAGTTTTAGACAAGCCAAAAACATTCAGTACTTC. This chain connects TRBV6-2 or TRBV6-3 to TRBJ2-4; D is unresolved. V gave up 4 bases and J gave up 0 bases, with 7 bases separating them. CDR3 length: 14 amino acids. Germline V gene sequence: CDR1 MNHEY, CDR2 SVGEGT.